This TCR beta chain appears in the sequencing data of a study of monozygotic twins with inflammatory bowel disease. Whole-study findings and limits: Repertoire likeness was no different across concordant and discordant twins, perhaps owing to restricted power. Reduced clonotype sharing with other individuals was observed in IBD patients relative to healthy twins, especially with disease activity.

CDR3 length: 12 residues. Germline V CDR1 and CDR2: MNHEY, SVGEGT. As for this clonotype: As yet, its antigen is unknown.

TCRdb reprocessed the 5' RACE reads, with one entry per CDR3 protein and no DNA. The sample table includes about 130,000 distinct CDR3 sequences. The chain recombines TRBV6-2 or TRBV6-3 with TRBJ2-2. The sample comprised blood. The sequence came from a human donor with ulcerative colitis or Crohn's disease, or a healthy co-twin of an affected twin (not recorded which). The CDR3 reads CASSSMTGELFF.